What follows are 23 T cell receptor beta chains derived from one specimen sequenced in a study of T-cell reconstitution after alpha-beta-depleted transplantation in children. Unique molecular identifiers were incorporated when the TCRbeta library was constructed. TCRdb itself ran the PCR reads through MiXCR, one entry per CDR3 protein. Of approximately 520,000 distinct CDR3 sequences listed, 30% to 35% are singletons. The sequences come from PBMCs from the stem cell graft donor, collected from the stem cell graft. All receptors come from a human donor who donated a stem cell graft to a child with aplastic anemia.

This clonotype was found a few times. The rearrangement uses TRBV6-2 or TRBV6-3 and TRBJ1-2, with TRBD1 identical over 7 bases. V shed 6 bases and J 3 bases; nucleotides not matched to a gene: 13. Per the germline V gene, CDR1 is MNHEY and CDR2 is SVGEGT. The CDR3 length is 16 residues. CDR3 amino acids: CASSQRITGVHYGYTF. The CDR3 nucleotides read TGTGCCAGCAGCCAACGGATCACAGGGGTCCACTATGGCTACACCTTC.

This clonotype appeared a few times. The chain couples TRBV9 to TRBJ2-1; D remains ambiguous. The CDR3 consists of 15 residues. Deletions cut 0 bases from V and 8 bases from J, with 15 bases between. Germline V gives CDR1 SGDLS, CDR2 YYNGEE. CDR3 residues: CASSVGNNLGDEQFF. The CDR3 region has the DNA TGTGCCAGCAGCGTAGGAAATAACCTCGGCGATGAGCAGTTCTTC.

The gene calls are TRBV7-2 and TRBJ1-1, with TRBD1 as a possible D gene (5 bases). V was pared by 5 bases and J by 11 bases, with 21 bases between. From germline, CDR1 is SGHTA and CDR2 FQGNSA. The CDR3 is 14 amino acids. CDR3: CASSLSPFRYRAFF. CDR3 nucleotides: TGTGCCAGCAGCCTGTCTCCCTTCCGGTACAGGGCTTTCTTT.

The V call is TRBV7-2, the J call TRBJ1-5; perhaps TRBD1 as D (5 bases). Deletions cut 1 base from V and 9 bases from J, with 16 bases between. From germline, CDR1 is SGHTA and CDR2 FQGNSA. This CDR3 is built from 15 residues. The CDR3 region is CASSLVTGRPGPQHF. CDR3 DNA: TGTGCCAGCAGCTTAGTTACGGGGCGGCCAGGGCCCCAGCATTTT. Based on the CDR3 plus reference TRBV7-2 and TRBJ1-5, the full variable domain is GAGVSQSPSNKVTEKGKDVELRCDPISGHTALYWYRQSLGQGLEFLIYFQGNSAPDKSGLPSDRFSAERTGGSVSTLTIQRTQQEDSAVYLCASSLVTGRPGPQHFGDGTRLSIL.

CDR3 sequence: CASSPEGPRNQPQHF. The CDR3 bases are TGTGCCAGCTCCCCGGAAGGGCCCAGGAATCAGCCCCAGCATTTT. This chain links TRBV18 with TRBJ1-5; no firm D call. Germline V lookup: CDR1 KGHSH, CDR2 LQKENI. The V end was cut by 6 bases, the J end by 4 bases, with 16 bases between. This CDR3 has 15 amino acids.

The chain has TRBV4-2 and TRBJ2-7; D tentatively fits TRBD1 or TRBD2 (5 bases each). Germline V lookup: CDR1 LGHNA, CDR2 YNFKEQ. V was pared by 8 bases and J by 7 bases, with 18 bases between. The CDR3 spans 13 residues. CDR3 in amino acids: CASADIGTEEQYF. Here the CDR3 DNA reads TGTGCCAGCGCGGACATCGGGACGGAAGAGCAGTACTTC.

This sequence joins TRBV10-3 and TRBJ2-1, with TRBD1 matching 8 bases. J was trimmed by 0 bases and V by 2 bases; bases with no gene match: 3. Per the germline V gene, CDR1 is ENHRY and CDR2 is SYGVKD. The CDR3 runs 16 residues. The CDR3 coding sequence is TGTGCCATCAGTGAGCGACAGGGGTTCTCCTACAATGAGCAGTTCTTC. Its protein product is CAISERQGFSYNEQFF.

This clonotype was seen a few times. The rearrangement links TRBV5-1 to TRBJ2-6, with D unresolved. The length of the CDR3 is 17 residues. Trimming pared 4 bases from V and 1 base from J, leaving 15 bases between. Looked up from germline, CDR1 is SGHRS and CDR2 is YFSETQ. In DNA form, the CDR3 reads TGCGCCAGCAGCCCCGGGTTAGTCGCTTCTGGGGCCAACGTCCTGACTTTC. Translation: CASSPGLVASGANVLTF.

The table lists this clonotype with a few counts. CDR3 sequence: CSAPLPGNSGSSGANVLTF. The CDR3 coding sequence is TGCAGTGCCCCCCTCCCGGGCAATAGCGGGAGTTCTGGGGCCAACGTCCTGACTTTC. V and J are TRBV20-1 and TRBJ2-6; 9 bases map to TRBD2. Germline CDR1 DFQATT, CDR2 SNEGSKA (reference sequence). Trimming took 6 bases from V and 1 from J; bases not matched to a gene: 16. CDR3 length equals 19 residues.

V is TRBV11-2 and J is TRBJ1-1; a possible D gene is TRBD1 (5 bases). The CDR3 covers 14 residues. CDR1 is SGHAT and CDR2 is FQNNGV in the germline V gene. V was pared by 1 base and J by 11 bases, with 17 bases between. This chain's CDR3 is CASSLGREPGTAFF. CDR3 sequence (DNA): TGTGCCAGCAGCTTAGGTCGCGAGCCTGGGACGGCTTTCTTT.

This sequence joins TRBV18 and TRBJ2-1; 7 nucleotides align to TRBD1. V trimming: 0 bases; J trimming: 6 bases; junction bases outside the gene matches: 2. Germline CDR1 KGHSH, CDR2 LQKENI. The CDR3 contains 14 residues. CDR3 loop: CASSPPGQTNEQFF. In DNA form, the CDR3 reads TGTGCCAGCTCACCACCGGGACAGACCAATGAGCAGTTCTTC. The whole variable domain, remainder taken from reference TRBV18 and TRBJ2-1, is NAGVMQNPRHLVRRRGQEARLRCSPMKGHSHVYWYRQLPEEGLKFMVYLQKENIIDESGMPKERFSAEFPKEGPSILRIQQVVRGDSAAYFCASSPPGQTNEQFFGPGTRLTVL.

Here the CDR3 DNA reads TGTGCCAGTAGTATACAGGGGAACTATGGCTACACCTTC. This sequence encodes CASSIQGNYGYTF. The chain couples TRBV19 to TRBJ1-2, with D tentatively TRBD1 (6 bases). This CDR3 contains 13 residues. V lost 2 bases and J 2 bases, leaving 6 bases between the germline ends. Germline V gives CDR1 LNHDA, CDR2 SQIVND (reference sequence).

The V call is TRBV9, the J call TRBJ2-5; a possible D gene is TRBD1 (8 bases). There are 15 residues in the CDR3. The germline gives CDR1 SGDLS, CDR2 YYNGEE. The V gene lost 4 bases and the J gene lost 5 bases, with 18 bases spanning the gap. The DNA of the CDR3 is TGTGCCAGCAGCCGATTACAGGGGGGAGGGGAGACCCAGTACTTC. Translating gives CASSRLQGGGETQYF.

This clonotype was seen more than once but under ten times. The V and J genes are TRBV15 and TRBJ1-1, with 7 bases identical to TRBD1. The CDR3 is 15 residues long. Germline values: CDR1 LNHNV, CDR2 YYDKDF (reference sequence). Unmatched junction bases numbered 7, after V lost 3 bases and J lost 3 bases. CDR3 sequence reads: CATSRSGGYDTEAFF. The DNA of the CDR3 is TGTGCCACCAGCAGGTCAGGGGGATATGACACTGAAGCTTTCTTT.

V gene TRBV11-2 combines with J gene TRBJ2-1, with D possibly TRBD2 on 6 matching bases. CDR3 length equals 14 residues. Germline assignment: CDR1 SGHAT and CDR2 FQNNGV. Trimming stripped 4 bases from V and 7 bases from J, with 14 bases between. The CDR3 nucleotides read TGTGCCAGCAGCTCCAACGGCGGGACGAATGAGCAGTTCTTC. Translated, it gives CASSSNGGTNEQFF.

This clonotype appeared a few times. V and J are TRBV20-1 and TRBJ2-3; 7 bases agree with TRBD2. Germline lookup yields CDR1 DFQATT and CDR2 SNEGSKA (reference sequence). The junction had 5 bases not matched to a gene; V was cut back by 3 bases and J by 2 bases. The CDR3 is made up of 14 amino acids. The CDR3 sequence is CSASAGALTDTQYF. Written as DNA, the CDR3 is TGCAGTGCTAGTGCGGGAGCCCTCACAGATACGCAGTATTTT.

The genes are TRBV18 and TRBJ1-5, with 9 positions matching TRBD1. CDR1 is KGHSH, CDR2 LQKENI, per germline. J gave up 2 bases and V 3 bases, and 5 bases lay outside the gene matches. This CDR3 is built from 16 residues. The CDR3, as DNA: TGTGCCAGCTCACCCGAGACAGGGGGAGGCAATCAGCCCCAGCATTTT. Amino acids: CASSPETGGGNQPQHF.

This clonotype was detected only a few times. The rearrangement joins TRBV6-2 or TRBV6-3 to TRBJ1-5; TRBD1 aligns across 8 bases. V was clipped by 5 bases and J by 11 bases; unmatched bases: 14. Germline V gives CDR1 MNHEY, CDR2 SVGEGT. This CDR3 is built from 15 residues. The CDR3 DNA follows: TGTGCCAGCAGTGACCTTGGACAGGGCGAAAGTTCCCAGCATTTT. Translation gives CASSDLGQGESSQHF.

This chain connects TRBV6-1 to TRBJ2-3; possible D gene TRBD1, 6 bases. CDR3 length: 14 amino acids. CDR1 and CDR2 from the germline V gene are MNHNS and SASEGT. The V gene lost 6 bases and the J gene lost 2 bases, with 12 bases spanning the gap. The CDR3 region has the DNA TGTGCCAGCAGAAACAGGGATTCCACAGATACGCAGTATTTT. Its translation is CASRNRDSTDTQYF.

This clonotype was recorded a few times. J is TRBJ2-3 and V is TRBV20-1, with 7 positions matching TRBD2. This CDR3 spans 15 amino acids. Trimming removed 2 bases from V and 5 bases from J; junction bases left unmatched: 10. Germline-derived CDR1 and CDR2 are DFQATT and SNEGSKA (reference sequence). The CDR3 loop is CSARPGSGVGDTQYF. Written as DNA, the CDR3 is TGCAGTGCTAGACCGGGAAGCGGGGTAGGAGATACGCAGTATTTT.

This chain connects TRBV4-3 to TRBJ2-6; 10 nucleotides agree with TRBD2. J gave up 0 bases and V 6 bases, and 5 bases lay outside the gene matches. Germline V gene lookup returns CDR1 LGHNA and CDR2 YSLEER. The length of the CDR3 is 17 residues. CDR3 DNA: TGCGCCAGCAGTCCCGGGACTAGCGTCTCTGGGGCCAACGTCCTGACTTTC. This encodes CASSPGTSVSGANVLTF.

This clonotype showed up just a few times. The rearrangement links TRBV4-1 to TRBJ1-2; D is ambiguous. The CDR3 is 15 amino acids. Trimming left V 0 bases short and J 4 bases short, with 12 bases between. Germline V lookup: CDR1 MGHRA, CDR2 YSYEKL. For the CDR3, the DNA is TGCGCCAGCAGCCAAGAAGCAGGTGTCAGCTATGGCTACACCTTC. Its translation: CASSQEAGVSYGYTF.

The CDR3 loop is CASLGGGSGNTGELFF. The CDR3 DNA reads TGTGCCAGCCTCGGCGGTGGTAGCGGAAACACCGGGGAGCTGTTTTTT. The chain uses TRBV6-2 or TRBV6-3 and TRBJ2-2, with a weak D call TRBD2 (6 bases). The CDR3 contains 16 residues. The germline CDR1 and CDR2 sequences are MNHEY and SVGEGT. Trimming left V 8 bases short and J 2 bases short, with 18 bases between.